This T cell receptor (beta chain) was recovered during a study of blood T cell repertoires in COVID-19. Study background: Nucleic acid was either cDNA or gDNA, and it came from T cells, B-cell-depleted T cells, or PBMCs.

Germline V CDR1 and CDR2: SGHTA, FQGNSA. V lost 5 bases and J lost 0; bases outside the gene matches: 12. The CDR3 sequence is 19 residues long. Sequencing was performed with immunoSEQ multiplex PCR; in TCRdb, only in-frame clones are kept and a portion is missing. The sample contains 100,000 or so clones, 90% to 95% of which appear only once. The TCR was taken from a woman between 45 and 65 years old in a cohort sampled during active COVID-19. The sample consisted of peripheral blood. V usage is TRBV7-2 and J usage is TRBJ2-6, with 8 nucleotides matching TRBD2. DNA of the CDR3: TGTGCCAGCAGCACCAGGACTAGCTGGTCGAGCTCTGGGGCCAACGTCCTGACTTTC. Translating it yields CASSTRTSWSSSGANVLTF.